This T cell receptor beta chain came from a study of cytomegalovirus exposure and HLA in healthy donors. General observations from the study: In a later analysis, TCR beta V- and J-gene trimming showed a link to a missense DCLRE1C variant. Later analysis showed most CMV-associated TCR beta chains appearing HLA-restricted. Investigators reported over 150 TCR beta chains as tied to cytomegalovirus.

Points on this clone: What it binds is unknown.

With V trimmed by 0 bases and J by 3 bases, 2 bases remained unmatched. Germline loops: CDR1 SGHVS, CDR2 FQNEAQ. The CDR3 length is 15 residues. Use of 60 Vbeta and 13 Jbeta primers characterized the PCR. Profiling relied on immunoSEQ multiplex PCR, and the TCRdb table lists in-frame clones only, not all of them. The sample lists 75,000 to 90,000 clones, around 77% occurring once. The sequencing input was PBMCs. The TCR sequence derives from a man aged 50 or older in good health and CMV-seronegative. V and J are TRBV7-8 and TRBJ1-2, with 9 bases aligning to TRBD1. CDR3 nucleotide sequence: TGTGCCAGCAGCTTAGCTACAGGGGGCCACTATGGCTACACCTTC. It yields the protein CASSLATGGHYGYTF.